The clone carrying this T cell receptor (beta chain) was detected only a few times. Its antigen is still unknown. The V end lost 1 base, the J end lost 0 bases, and 9 bases lay between the germline ends. The CDR3 is 14 amino acids. Per the germline V gene, CDR1 is SQVTM and CDR2 is ANQGSEA. The sample is drawn from a study of T-cell memory formation after mild COVID-19. Study-wide results and caveats: There were some responding clones in pre-infection memory, which suggested that cross-reactive memory had joined.

TCRdb re-called the 5' RACE reads with MiXCR, one entry per CDR3 protein. The data hold roughly 180,000 distinct CDR3 sequences, with approximately 17% observed a single time. This clonotype originated in a young man who had mild COVID-19 (a few samples of this study predate the infection). Cell type and time point are not known. The specimen was PBMCs or a T cell subset sorted from them (not recorded which). The chain combines TRBV29-1 with TRBJ1-1; tentative D call: TRBD1 (5 bases). The CDR3 region is CSVEVYRLNTEAFF. CDR3 coding DNA: TGCAGCGTTGAAGTCTACAGGTTGAACACTGAAGCTTTCTTT. The whole variable domain, remainder taken from reference TRBV29-1 and TRBJ1-1, is SAVISQKPSRDICQRGTSLTIQCQVDSQVTMMFWYRQQPGQSLTLIATANQGSEATYESGFVIDKFPISRPNLTFSTLTVSNMSPEDSSIYLCSVEVYRLNTEAFFGQGTRLTVV.